This record concerns one TCR beta chain sequence. The data were taken from a study of control samples from healthy donors and cancer patients. Using immunoSEQ multiplex PCR, the repertoire was profiled, and TCRdb retains in-frame clones only, with some absent. There are roughly 180,000 clones in the sample; 94% occur only once, and roughly 1.3% lies in the top ten. With V trimmed by 4 bases and J by 2 bases, 4 bases remained unmatched. The CDR3 length is 15 residues. Germline V gives CDR1 LNHDA, CDR2 SQIVND (reference sequence). The receptor comes from a woman aged 18-35 years in good health. The rearrangement uses TRBV19 and TRBJ1-3; 8 bases line up with TRBD1. The material sequenced was blood. The CDR3 DNA reads TGTGCCAGTAGTAACACGACAGGGGCTGGAAACACCATATATTTT. This encodes CASSNTTGAGNTIYF.